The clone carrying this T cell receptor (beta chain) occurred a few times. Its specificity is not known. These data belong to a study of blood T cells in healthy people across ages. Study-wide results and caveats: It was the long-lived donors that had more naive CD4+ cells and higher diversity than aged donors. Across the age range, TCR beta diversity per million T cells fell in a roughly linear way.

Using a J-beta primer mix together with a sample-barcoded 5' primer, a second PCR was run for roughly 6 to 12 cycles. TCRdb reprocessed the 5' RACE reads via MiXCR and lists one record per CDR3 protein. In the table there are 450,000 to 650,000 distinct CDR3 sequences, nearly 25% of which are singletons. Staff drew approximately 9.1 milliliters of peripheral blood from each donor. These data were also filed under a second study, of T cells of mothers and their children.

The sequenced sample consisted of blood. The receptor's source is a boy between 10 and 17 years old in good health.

CDR3 amino acids: CASSSAVSGGGYNEQFF. The CDR3 coding sequence is TGCGCCAGCAGTTCCGCGGTTAGTGGCGGGGGCTACAATGAGCAGTTCTTC. The rearrangement links TRBV5-1 to TRBJ2-1; TRBD2 aligns across 7 bases. V dropped 5 bases and J dropped 3; count of bases not matched to a gene: 14. The germline gives CDR1 SGHRS, CDR2 YFSETQ. The CDR3 is made up of 17 amino acids.